The sequence of this T cell receptor (beta chain) was determined in a study of Graves' ophthalmopathy and Graves' hyperthyroidism. This clonotype came up many times. The antigen is unknown. CDR3 length equals 16 residues. V was clipped by 6 bases and J by 2 bases; unmatched bases: 9. Looked up from germline, CDR1 is SGHVS and CDR2 is FNYEAQ. Ophthalmopathy was moderately-to-severely active, CAS at least 3, NOSPECS at least 4, lasting under 3 months. Sampling over 8 ml of fresh peripheral blood provided the PBMCs. Researchers took RNA transcripts and amplified TCR beta CDR3 regions from them. Second-round multiplex PCR came after first-round RT-PCR with HTBI primers. MiXCR, run by TCRdb on the multiplex PCR reads, gives a single entry per CDR3 protein. The data contain fewer than 400,000 distinct CDR3 sequences, around 20% of them seen just once; the ten biggest clones take up 1.5% to 2%. General study points: Most expanded thyroid clonotypes above 0.001 frequency also appeared in blood.

Sequences were obtained from peripheral blood. This TCR came from a young woman with Graves' ophthalmopathy. The chain couples TRBV7-6 to TRBJ1-3; 8 bases fit TRBD1. The CDR3 is CASSNPTGGPGNTIYF. CDR3 in DNA: TGTGCCAGCAGTAATCCTACAGGGGGACCTGGAAACACCATATATTTT.